This TCR beta chain was obtained from a study of human T cells and chemical hapten exposure. Study observations and caveats: As the donors had alopecia, their immune response may differ from healthy people's.

Time point noted: pre-sensitization, week 0. Sample treatment: therapeutic diphenylcyclopropenone sensitization with weekly scalp DPC. Venepuncture was done earlier than the placement of each patch test. The CDR3 runs 11 residues. The V gene lost 2 bases and the J gene lost 4 bases, with 0 bases spanning the gap. The V gene's germline CDR1 is SNHLY and CDR2 FYNNEI. There are many counts of this clonotype. Its antigen is undetermined. Separate cDNA molecules received unique molecular identifiers, which the library attached to them. Original data processing: Between 23,224 and 690,600 TCRs appeared in each sample, and the median stood at around 92,000. Each CDR3 protein is one row after TCRdb ran MiXCR on the RACE reads. These V and J calls rely on TCRdb rather than the paper's analysis. The repertoire consists of 380,000 or so distinct CDR3 sequences, with around 5.5% occurring once and the leading ten covering approximately 8.2%.

The J gene is TRBJ2-1, the V gene TRBV2; D is unclear. The sequence derives from a woman aged 18-30 years with alopecia areata. Some clones in this sample may be carry-over from other donors' samples. The sequences come from whole blood, collected in connection with sensitization to the hapten diphenylcyclopropenone (DPC). In DNA form, the CDR3 reads TGTGCCAGCAGTGAATACAATGAGCAGTTCTTC. Its protein product is CASSEYNEQFF.